The 27 T cell receptor beta chains reported below all come from one sample, sequenced in a study of CD8 T cells in ankylosing spondylitis. Study-level findings and limits: Several highly homologous variants made up a TCR beta motif that seemed to typify ankylosing spondylitis blood.

A single record per CDR3 protein comes from TCRdb applying MiXCR to the 5' RACE reads. The sample has tens of thousands of distinct CDR3 sequences, 9% seen once; the top ten hold 25% to 35%. Their recognized antigens are unknown. The specimen was blood, either unsorted or a sorted T cell fraction (not recorded which). The receptors were sampled from a male donor with ankylosing spondylitis.

This clonotype has at least ten counts. The chain has TRBV4-1 and TRBJ1-1; 7 nucleotides align to TRBD1. The germline V gene encodes CDR1 MGHRA and CDR2 YSYEKL. V dropped 4 bases and J dropped 3; count of bases not matched to a gene: 8. The CDR3 length is 15 residues. The CDR3 DNA follows: TGCGCCAGCAGCCGCGTCGGGACAGACGACACTGAAGCTTTCTTT. Its protein is CASSRVGTDDTEAFF.

This clonotype was seen only a few times. The J gene is TRBJ2-1, the V gene TRBV20-1; D is ambiguous. Trimming pared 0 bases from V and 1 base from J, leaving 7 bases between. Per the germline V gene, CDR1 is DFQATT and CDR2 is SNEGSKA (reference sequence). This CDR3 comprises 14 residues. Written as DNA, the CDR3 is TGCAGTGCTAGAGAGGTGAAATCCTACAATGAGCAGTTCTTC. This sequence encodes CSAREVKSYNEQFF.

This clonotype was seen at least ten times. The chain employs TRBV24-1 and TRBJ2-3; 8 bases match TRBD2. With 5 bases clipped from V and 3 bases from J, the junction kept 15 bases outside the gene matches. This CDR3 is built from 18 residues. The germline CDR1 and CDR2 sequences are KGHDR and SFDVKD. CDR3 coding DNA: TGTGCCACCAGTGCCCTTGGAACCAGCGGGAGCTTAACAGATACGCAGTATTTT. Protein sequence: CATSALGTSGSLTDTQYF.

This clonotype has at least ten counts. The V and J genes are TRBV29-1 and TRBJ1-1; D uncertain. Trimming cost V 7 bases and J 5 bases, with 11 bases left between them. The germline V gene encodes CDR1 SQVTM and CDR2 ANQGSEA. The CDR3 loop spans 11 amino acids. CDR3: CSASDGTEAFF. Here the CDR3 DNA reads TGCAGCGCCTCGGACGGGACTGAAGCTTTCTTT.

Ten or more counts support this clonotype. The DNA for the CDR3 is TGTGCCAGCAGCGGGAATCTGATGGTTGAGCAGTTCTTC. Residues: CASSGNLMVEQFF. The chain has TRBV27 and TRBJ2-1; possibly TRBD2 for D (5 bases). The germline V gene encodes CDR1 MNHEY and CDR2 SMNVEV (reference sequence). The CDR3 length is 13 residues. Trimming removed 6 bases at V and 9 bases at J, with 15 bases between.

In this sample, this clonotype turned up a few times. The rearrangement links TRBV7-8 to TRBJ2-7; TRBD2 matches 7 bases. V shed 2 bases, J shed 4 bases, and the junction held 8 bases outside the gene matches. CDR1 SGHVS and CDR2 FQNEAQ come from the germline V gene. The CDR3 covers 15 residues. The CDR3 DNA reads TGTGCCAGCAGCTTATTCGCGGGAGAGCGATACGAGCAGTACGTC. Residues: CASSLFAGERYEQYV.

This clonotype has just a few counts. The CDR3 here is CASSLQGSHNEQFF. Here the CDR3 DNA reads TGTGCCAGCAGTTTACAGGGTTCGCACAATGAGCAGTTCTTC. The chain carries TRBV27 and TRBJ2-1; tentative D call: TRBD1 (5 bases). Germline CDR1 and CDR2: MNHEY and SMNVEV (reference sequence). CDR3 size: 14 residues. With 2 bases removed from V and 5 bases from J, the gap between germline ends came to 10 bases.

The V gene is TRBV11-1, the J gene TRBJ2-5; 7 bases line up with TRBD1. Per germline, CDR1 SGHAT and CDR2 FQDESV (reference sequence). There are 18 residues in the CDR3. V shed 4 bases and J 4 bases; nucleotides not matched to a gene: 18. The CDR3 region has the DNA TGTGCCAGCAGCTCGTTTGCCCGATACCCGGGACAGCTAGAGACCCAGTACTTC. Translating gives CASSSFARYPGQLETQYF. Full variable domain (outside the CDR3, taken from reference TRBV11-1 and TRBJ2-5): EAEVAQSPRYKITEKSQAVAFWCDPISGHATLYWYRQILGQGPELLVQFQDESVVDDSQLPKDRFSAERLKGVDSTLKIQPAELGDSAMYLCASSSFARYPGQLETQYFGPGTRLLVL.

This clonotype was seen ten or more times. The chain employs TRBV12-3 or TRBV12-4 and TRBJ2-1; tentative D call: TRBD2 (6 bases). V was shortened by 2 bases and J by 5 bases, with 13 bases between the two germline ends. The CDR3 is 15 residues long. The CDR3 DNA is TGTGCCAGCAGTTTACCCGGGAGTGAGAACAATGAGCAGTTCTTC. Protein product: CASSLPGSENNEQFF.

This clonotype was counted only a few times. The rearrangement joins TRBV24-1 to TRBJ2-7; D gene ambiguous. Germline V lookup: CDR1 KGHDR, CDR2 SFDVKD. The germline V and J ends were trimmed by 3 bases and 4 bases, with 9 bases remaining between them. The length of the CDR3 is 13 residues. The CDR3 spells CATSDTSGYEQYF. The CDR3 nucleotides read TGTGCCACCAGTGATACCTCCGGATACGAGCAGTACTTC.

The table lists this clonotype with many counts. The CDR3 DNA sequence: TGTGCCAGCAGTTTTGGGGGACAGCTGAACACTGAAGCTTTCTTT. Translated, it gives CASSFGGQLNTEAFF. The chain employs TRBV27 and TRBJ1-1, with 7 positions matching TRBD1. The CDR3 sequence is 15 residues long. Trimming removed 3 bases from V and 0 bases from J; junction bases left unmatched: 4. Germline-derived CDR1 and CDR2 are MNHEY and SMNVEV (reference sequence).

This clonotype showed up many times. The chain combines TRBV7-2 with TRBJ1-1, with no clear D. CDR3 length: 16 amino acids. Between the trimmed V and J ends, which lost 5 bases and 1 base, there was a span of 17 bases. Per germline, CDR1 SGHTA and CDR2 FQGNSA. The CDR3 sequence is CASSPIVGRENTEAFF. CDR3 nucleotide sequence: TGTGCCAGCAGCCCTATAGTGGGAAGGGAGAACACTGAAGCTTTCTTT. The full variable domain, in which reference TRBV7-2 and TRBJ1-1 provide the parts outside the CDR3, is GAGVSQSPSNKVTEKGKDVELRCDPISGHTALYWYRQSLGQGLEFLIYFQGNSAPDKSGLPSDRFSAERTGGSVSTLTIQRTQQEDSAVYLCASSPIVGRENTEAFFGQGTRLTVV.

In this sample, this clonotype turned up many times. The rearrangement joins TRBV29-1 to TRBJ2-4; no clear D gene. The V and J ends lost 3 bases and 0 bases respectively, with 6 bases between them. The CDR3 runs 13 residues. Germline V CDR1 and CDR2: SQVTM, ANQGSEA. CDR3 amino acids: CSVESIAKNIQYF. The DNA of the CDR3 is TGCAGCGTTGAGTCAATAGCCAAAAACATTCAGTACTTC.

The chain uses TRBV12-3 or TRBV12-4 and TRBJ2-5; D ambiguous. V dropped 4 bases and J dropped 5 bases, with 20 bases sitting between them. The CDR3 length is 16 residues. CDR3 bases: TGTGCCAGCAGTTCCCTGGGGTTCCTTCAGGCGGAGACCCAGTACTTC. This codes for CASSSLGFLQAETQYF.

This clonotype was counted a few times. The chain combines TRBV6-1 with TRBJ1-6; TRBD1 matches 8 bases. CDR1 MNHNS and CDR2 SASEGT come from the germline V gene. The CDR3 consists of 15 residues. V was pared by 5 bases and J by 5 bases, with 5 bases of the junction left unmatched. The CDR3 spells CASSLGDRNNSPLHF. CDR3 nucleotide sequence: TGTGCCAGCAGTCTGGGGGACAGGAATAATTCACCCCTCCACTTT.

The sample holds many counts of this clonotype. This chain uses TRBV10-2 with TRBJ2-7; D gene uncertain. The V end lost 2 bases, the J end lost 1 base, and 12 bases lay between the germline ends. In germline, CDR1 is WSHSY, CDR2 SAAADI. The CDR3 loop spans 15 amino acids. The CDR3 coding sequence is TGCGCCAGCAGTGAGATGTCAGCCATTTCCTACGAGCAGTACGTC. Translating gives CASSEMSAISYEQYV.

V is TRBV11-2 and J is TRBJ2-5, with D possibly being TRBD2 (6 bases). Germline CDR1 is SGHAT and CDR2 is FQNNGV. V was shortened by 0 bases and J by 10 bases, with 15 bases between the two germline ends. This CDR3 spans 14 amino acids. As DNA, the CDR3 is TGTGCCAGCAGCTTAGAAGTTAACCTGGGAGGCCAGTACTTC. This sequence encodes CASSLEVNLGGQYF.

The V and J genes are TRBV10-3 and TRBJ2-1; 8 bases are shared with TRBD2. This CDR3 contains 18 residues. Germline V gene data show CDR1 as ENHRY and CDR2 as SYGVKD. With 4 bases clipped from V and 5 bases from J, the junction kept 16 bases outside the gene matches. The CDR3 coding sequence is TGTGCCATCAGTGCCCCTCTTCGGGGGGGGGGCGCCGACAATGAGCAGTTCTTC. It translates to CAISAPLRGGGADNEQFF.

This clonotype has at least ten counts. The gene calls are TRBV10-3 and TRBJ2-1; 14 positions agree with TRBD2. With 0 bases clipped from V and 9 bases from J, the junction kept 7 bases outside the gene matches. The CDR3 runs to 17 residues. Germline V gene lookup returns CDR1 ENHRY and CDR2 SYGVKD. CDR3 in amino acids: CAISESTSGRAYFEQFF. The CDR3 DNA reads as TGTGCCATCAGTGAGTCGACTAGCGGGAGGGCCTATTTTGAGCAGTTCTTC.

This clonotype was seen at least ten times. The chain has TRBV7-9 and TRBJ1-6; D is perhaps TRBD1 (5 bases). The CDR3 is 13 amino acids. Germline V gene lookup returns CDR1 SEHNR and CDR2 FQNEAQ (reference sequence). Trimming pared 10 bases from V and 10 bases from J, leaving 17 bases between. DNA for the CDR3: TGTGCCACCCGTGGGGGAAGTAGGTCACCCCTCCACTTT. Residues: CATRGGSRSPLHF.

At least ten counts were recorded for this clonotype. The chain recombines TRBV29-1 with TRBJ2-7; possible D gene TRBD1, 6 bases. V lost 0 bases, J lost 7 bases, and 19 bases lay in between. The CDR3 sequence is 15 residues long. The germline V gene encodes CDR1 SQVTM and CDR2 ANQGSEA. The CDR3 loop reads CSVEDSQGTPGEQYF. CDR3 coding DNA: TGCAGCGTTGAAGATTCCCAGGGGACCCCCGGGGAGCAGTACTTC.

This clonotype was picked up many times. The V gene is TRBV7-9, the J gene TRBJ2-7; TRBD2 is a possible D gene (5 bases). Germline assignment: CDR1 SEHNR and CDR2 FQNEAQ (reference sequence). V lost 6 bases, J lost 1 base, and 16 bases lay in between. The CDR3 sequence is 15 residues long. CDR3 coding DNA: TGTGCCAGCAGGCCAGACGGGATGTTATCCTACGAGCAGTACTTC. It is translated as CASRPDGMLSYEQYF. Full variable domain (rest looked up from reference TRBV7-9 and TRBJ2-7): DTGVSQNPRHKITKRGQNVTFRCDPISEHNRLYWYRQTLGQGPEFLTYFQNEAQLEKSRLLSDRFSAERPKGSFSTLEIQRTEQGDSAMYLCASRPDGMLSYEQYFGPGTRLTVT.

The chain recombines TRBV6-2 or TRBV6-3 with TRBJ2-1, with 8 bases fitting TRBD2. Germline V gene sequence: CDR1 MNHEY, CDR2 SVGEGT. The CDR3 is made up of 17 amino acids. With 5 bases clipped from V and 3 bases from J, the junction kept 12 bases outside the gene matches. The DNA for the CDR3 is TGTGCCAGCAGTCCCAGCGGGGGCGGGGCCCTCTACAATGAGCAGTTCTTC. Translating it yields CASSPSGGGALYNEQFF.

This clonotype was detected ten times or more. The CDR3 sequence: CASSYSVNTGELFF. CDR3 coding DNA: TGTGCCAGCAGTTACTCAGTTAATACCGGGGAGCTGTTTTTT. V and J are TRBV6-5 and TRBJ2-2, with unresolved D. V lost 0 bases and J 5 bases, leaving 7 bases between the germline ends. Germline V CDR1 and CDR2: MNHEY, SVGAGI. This CDR3 has 14 amino acids.

This clonotype has a count of ten or more. DNA for the CDR3: TGTGCCAGCAGCCAAGATCGGGCCCCTAGCGACCTCACAGATACGCAGTATTTT. Translating it yields CASSQDRAPSDLTDTQYF. This chain links TRBV14 with TRBJ2-3; tentative D call: TRBD2 (6 bases). V dropped 0 bases and J dropped 2 bases, with 18 bases sitting between them. The germline gives CDR1 SGHDN, CDR2 FVKESK. This CDR3 comprises 18 residues. The entire variable domain, with the rest obtained from reference TRBV14 and TRBJ2-3, is as follows: EAGVTQFPSHSVIEKGQTVTLRCDPISGHDNLYWYRRVMGKEIKFLLHFVKESKQDESGMPNNRFLAERTGGTYSTLKVQPAELEDSGVYFCASSQDRAPSDLTDTQYFGPGTRLTVL.

This clonotype appeared many times. V gene TRBV5-6 combines with J gene TRBJ2-2; D not resolved. Germline assignment: CDR1 SGHDT and CDR2 YYEEEE. The CDR3 loop spans 15 amino acids. V lost 2 bases and J 1 base, leaving 9 bases between the germline ends. The CDR3 coding sequence is TGTGCCAGCAGCTTTGGTACCAGGAACACCGGGGAGCTGTTTTTT. Translating it yields CASSFGTRNTGELFF. The full variable domain, completed using reference TRBV5-6 and TRBJ2-2, is DAGVTQSPTHLIKTRGQQVTLRCSPKSGHDTVSWYQQALGQGPQFIFQYYEEEERQRGNFPDRFSGHQFPNYSSELNVNALLLGDSALYLCASSFGTRNTGELFFGEGSRLTVL.

The V gene is TRBV27, the J gene TRBJ2-2; 7 nucleotides match TRBD1. Trimming removed 3 bases from V and 1 base from J; junction bases left unmatched: 5. CDR1 is MNHEY, CDR2 SMNVEV, per germline (reference sequence). The CDR3 is 16 amino acids. CDR3: CASSFLTGLNTGELFF. CDR3 DNA: TGTGCCAGCAGTTTCCTGACAGGGCTGAACACCGGGGAGCTGTTTTTT.